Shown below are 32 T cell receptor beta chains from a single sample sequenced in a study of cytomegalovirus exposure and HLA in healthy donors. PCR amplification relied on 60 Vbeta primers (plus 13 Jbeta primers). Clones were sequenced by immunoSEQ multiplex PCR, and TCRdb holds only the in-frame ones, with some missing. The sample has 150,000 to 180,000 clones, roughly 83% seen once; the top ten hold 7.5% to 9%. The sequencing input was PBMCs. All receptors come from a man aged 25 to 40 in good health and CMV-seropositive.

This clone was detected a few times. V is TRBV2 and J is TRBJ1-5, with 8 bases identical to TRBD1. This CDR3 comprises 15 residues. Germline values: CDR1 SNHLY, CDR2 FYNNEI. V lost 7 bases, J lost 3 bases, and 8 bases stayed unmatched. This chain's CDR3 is CASTRGQGNNQPQHF. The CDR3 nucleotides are TGTGCCAGCACTCGAGGACAGGGAAACAATCAGCCCCAGCATTTT.

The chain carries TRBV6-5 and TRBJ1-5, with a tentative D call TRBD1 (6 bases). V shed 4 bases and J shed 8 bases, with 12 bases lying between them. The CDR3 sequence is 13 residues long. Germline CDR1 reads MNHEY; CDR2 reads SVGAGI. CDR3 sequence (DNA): TGTGCCAGCAGTTCCGTAGGGGGGGAGCCCCAGCATTTT. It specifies CASSSVGGEPQHF.

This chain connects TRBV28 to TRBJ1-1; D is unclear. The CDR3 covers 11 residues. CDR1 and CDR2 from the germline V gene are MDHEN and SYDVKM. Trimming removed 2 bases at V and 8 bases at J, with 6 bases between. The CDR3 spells CASSLEAEAFF. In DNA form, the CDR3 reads TGTGCCAGCAGTTTAGAGGCGGAAGCTTTCTTT.

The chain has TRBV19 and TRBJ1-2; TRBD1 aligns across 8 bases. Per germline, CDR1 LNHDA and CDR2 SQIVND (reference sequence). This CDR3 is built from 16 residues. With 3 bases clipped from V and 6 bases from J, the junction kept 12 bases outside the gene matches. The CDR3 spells CASSMGWDRRQDGYTF. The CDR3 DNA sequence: TGTGCCAGTAGTATGGGTTGGGACAGGAGGCAGGATGGCTACACCTTC.

The CDR3 loop reads CASRPISPERTEAFF. The DNA of the CDR3 is TGTGCCAGCAGACCCATTAGCCCTGAACGGACTGAAGCTTTCTTT. V usage is TRBV6-5 and J usage is TRBJ1-1; D is uncertain. V shed 6 bases and J shed 5 bases, with 19 bases lying between them. The CDR3 is 15 residues long. Germline V gene sequence: CDR1 MNHEY, CDR2 SVGAGI.

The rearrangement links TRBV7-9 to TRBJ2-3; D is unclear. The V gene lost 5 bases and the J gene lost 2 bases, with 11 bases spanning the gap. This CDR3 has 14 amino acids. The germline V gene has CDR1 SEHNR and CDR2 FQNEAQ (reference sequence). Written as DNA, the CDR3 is TGTGCCAGCAGCCCAGGCCGATTCACAGATACGCAGTATTTT. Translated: CASSPGRFTDTQYF.

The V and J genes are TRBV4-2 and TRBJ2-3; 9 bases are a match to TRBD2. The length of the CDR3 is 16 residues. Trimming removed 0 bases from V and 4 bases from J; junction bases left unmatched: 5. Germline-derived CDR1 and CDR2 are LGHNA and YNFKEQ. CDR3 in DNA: TGTGCCAGCAGCCAAGAAACGGCGGGGGGGCCAGATACGCAGTATTTT. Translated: CASSQETAGGPDTQYF.

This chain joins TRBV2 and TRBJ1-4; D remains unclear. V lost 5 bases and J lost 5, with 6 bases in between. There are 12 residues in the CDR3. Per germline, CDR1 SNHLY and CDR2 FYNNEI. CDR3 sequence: CASSIQNEKLFF. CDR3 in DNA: TGTGCCAGCAGTATACAGAATGAAAAACTGTTTTTT.

The CDR3 region is CASSLERFPQNGAFF. The CDR3 DNA is TGCGCCAGCAGCTTGGAACGGTTTCCCCAAAATGGAGCTTTCTTT. The V gene is TRBV5-1, the J gene TRBJ1-1; D is ambiguous. CDR3 size: 15 residues. V lost 0 bases and J lost 10, with 19 bases in between. Germline CDR1 and CDR2: SGHRS and YFSETQ.

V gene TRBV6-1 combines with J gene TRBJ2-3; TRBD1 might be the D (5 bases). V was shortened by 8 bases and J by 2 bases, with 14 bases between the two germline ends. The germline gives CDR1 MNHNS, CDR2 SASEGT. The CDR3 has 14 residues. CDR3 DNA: TGTGCCAGCGCGAGAGACAGAAACACAGATACGCAGTATTTT. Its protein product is CASARDRNTDTQYF.

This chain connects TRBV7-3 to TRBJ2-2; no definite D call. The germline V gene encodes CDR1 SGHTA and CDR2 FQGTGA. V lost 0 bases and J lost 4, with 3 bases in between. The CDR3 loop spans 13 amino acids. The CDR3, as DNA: TGTGCCAGCAGCTTAACTAGCACCGGGGAGCTGTTTTTT. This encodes CASSLTSTGELFF.

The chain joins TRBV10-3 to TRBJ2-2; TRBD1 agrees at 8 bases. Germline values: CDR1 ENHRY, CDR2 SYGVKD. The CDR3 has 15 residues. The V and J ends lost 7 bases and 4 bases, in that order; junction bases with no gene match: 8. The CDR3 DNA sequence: TGTGCCATCAACCCGACAGGGGAGAGCACCGGGGAGCTGTTTTTT. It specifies CAINPTGESTGELFF.

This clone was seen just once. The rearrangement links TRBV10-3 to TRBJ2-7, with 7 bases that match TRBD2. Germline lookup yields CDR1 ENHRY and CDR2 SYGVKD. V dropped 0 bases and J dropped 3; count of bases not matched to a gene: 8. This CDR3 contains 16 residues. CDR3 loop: CAISESGERGFYEQYF. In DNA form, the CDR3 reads TGTGCCATCAGTGAGTCCGGGGAGCGGGGCTTCTACGAGCAGTACTTC.

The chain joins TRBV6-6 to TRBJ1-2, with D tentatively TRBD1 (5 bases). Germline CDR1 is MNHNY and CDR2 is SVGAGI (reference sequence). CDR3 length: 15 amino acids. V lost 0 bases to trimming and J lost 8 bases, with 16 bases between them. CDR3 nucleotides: TGTGCCAGCAGTTACTCGCAAAGGGGTACTGAAGGCTACACCTTC. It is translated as CASSYSQRGTEGYTF.

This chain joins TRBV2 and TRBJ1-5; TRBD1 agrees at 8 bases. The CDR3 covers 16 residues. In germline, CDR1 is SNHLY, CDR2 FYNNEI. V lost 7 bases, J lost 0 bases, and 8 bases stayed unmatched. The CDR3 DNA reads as TGTGCCAGCAAGCCTGGGACAGGAACTAGCAATCAGCCCCAGCATTTT. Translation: CASKPGTGTSNQPQHF.

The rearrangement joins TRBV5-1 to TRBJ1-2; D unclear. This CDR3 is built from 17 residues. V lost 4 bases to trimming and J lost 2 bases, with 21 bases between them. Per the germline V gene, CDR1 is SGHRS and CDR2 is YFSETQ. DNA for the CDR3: TGCGCCAGCAGCGCGGGAAGGGCATTAGACTTCAACTATGGCTACACCTTC. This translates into CASSAGRALDFNYGYTF.

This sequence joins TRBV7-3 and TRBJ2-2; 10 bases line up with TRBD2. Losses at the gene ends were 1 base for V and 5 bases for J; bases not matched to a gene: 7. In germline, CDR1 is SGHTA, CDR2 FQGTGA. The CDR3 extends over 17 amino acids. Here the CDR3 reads CASSLMASGRRTGELFF. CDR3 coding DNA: TGTGCCAGCAGCTTAATGGCTAGCGGGAGAAGGACCGGGGAGCTGTTTTTT. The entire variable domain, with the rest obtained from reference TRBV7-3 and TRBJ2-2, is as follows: GAGVSQTPSNKVTEKGKYVELRCDPISGHTALYWYRQSLGQGPEFLIYFQGTGAADDSGLPNDRFFAVRPEGSVSTLKIQRTERGDSAVYLCASSLMASGRRTGELFFGEGSRLTVL.

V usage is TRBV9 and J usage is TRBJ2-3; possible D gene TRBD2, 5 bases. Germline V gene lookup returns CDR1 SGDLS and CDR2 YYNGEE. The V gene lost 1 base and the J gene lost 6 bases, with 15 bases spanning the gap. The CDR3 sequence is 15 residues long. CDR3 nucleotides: TGTGCCAGCAGCGTATTTGGGCGGGCTCGCGATACGCAGTATTTT. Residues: CASSVFGRARDTQYF.

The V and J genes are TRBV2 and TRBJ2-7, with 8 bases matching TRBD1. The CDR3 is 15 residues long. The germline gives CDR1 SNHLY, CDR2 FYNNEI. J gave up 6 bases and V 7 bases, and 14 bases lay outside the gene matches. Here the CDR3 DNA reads TGTGCCAGCACCCGCTTGGGAGGCAGGGGGCGCGAGCAGTACTTC. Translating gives CASTRLGGRGREQYF.

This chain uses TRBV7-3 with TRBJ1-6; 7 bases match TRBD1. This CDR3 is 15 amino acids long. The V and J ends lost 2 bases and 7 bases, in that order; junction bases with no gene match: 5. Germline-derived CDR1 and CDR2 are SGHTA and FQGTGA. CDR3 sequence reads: CASSLSGQINSPLHF. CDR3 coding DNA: TGTGCCAGCAGCTTATCGGGACAGATCAATTCACCCCTCCACTTT.

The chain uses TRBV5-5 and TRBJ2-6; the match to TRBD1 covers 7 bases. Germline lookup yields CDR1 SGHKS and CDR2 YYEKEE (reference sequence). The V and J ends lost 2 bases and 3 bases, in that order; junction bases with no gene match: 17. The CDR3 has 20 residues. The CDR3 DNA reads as TGTGCCAGCAGCTTATCCCCGGGGACAGCCTATGTAGGTGGGGCCAACGTCCTGACTTTC. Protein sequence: CASSLSPGTAYVGGANVLTF.

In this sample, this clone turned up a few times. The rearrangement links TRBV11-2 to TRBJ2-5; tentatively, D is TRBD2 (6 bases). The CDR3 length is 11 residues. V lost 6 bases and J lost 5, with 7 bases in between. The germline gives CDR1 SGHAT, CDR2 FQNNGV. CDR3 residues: CASREGETQYF. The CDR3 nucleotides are TGTGCCAGCAGGGAGGGGGAGACCCAGTACTTC.

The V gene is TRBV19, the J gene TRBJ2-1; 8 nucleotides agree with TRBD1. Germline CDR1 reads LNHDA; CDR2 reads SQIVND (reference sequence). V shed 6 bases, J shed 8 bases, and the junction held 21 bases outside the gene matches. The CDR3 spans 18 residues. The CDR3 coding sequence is TGTGCCAGTAGCTATATCCTCCCTAGACAGGGGCCGAGCGATGAGCAGTTCTTC. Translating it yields CASSYILPRQGPSDEQFF.

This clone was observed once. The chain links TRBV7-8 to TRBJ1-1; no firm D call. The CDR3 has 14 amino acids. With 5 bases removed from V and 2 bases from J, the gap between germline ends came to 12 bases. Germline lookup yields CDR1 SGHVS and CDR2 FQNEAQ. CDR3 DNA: TGTGCCAGCAGCACACAGCTTACTAACACTGAAGCTTTCTTT. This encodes CASSTQLTNTEAFF.

The CDR3 DNA follows: TGTGCCAGTTGCAGCGGACCGTCCCAGCCCCAGCATTTT. It translates to CASCSGPSQPQHF. The rearrangement links TRBV18 to TRBJ1-5; D ambiguous. Germline V gives CDR1 KGHSH, CDR2 LQKENI. Trimming shortened V by 9 bases and J by 7 bases, and 16 bases separated the two germline ends. The CDR3 consists of 13 residues.

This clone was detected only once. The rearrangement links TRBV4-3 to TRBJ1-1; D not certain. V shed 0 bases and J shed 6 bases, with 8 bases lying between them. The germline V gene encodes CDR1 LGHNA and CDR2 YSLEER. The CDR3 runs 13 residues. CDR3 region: CASSQDGEAEAFF. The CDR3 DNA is TGCGCCAGCAGCCAAGATGGGGAGGCTGAAGCTTTCTTT.

This chain's CDR3 is CASSQGASTDTQYF. The DNA of the CDR3 is TGTGCCAGCAGTCAAGGGGCCTCTACAGATACGCAGTATTTT. The genes are TRBV7-3 and TRBJ2-3; perhaps TRBD1 as D (5 bases). The CDR3 sequence is 14 residues long. Germline loops: CDR1 SGHTA, CDR2 FQGTGA. V was cut by 6 bases and J by 3 bases, with 13 bases left in between.

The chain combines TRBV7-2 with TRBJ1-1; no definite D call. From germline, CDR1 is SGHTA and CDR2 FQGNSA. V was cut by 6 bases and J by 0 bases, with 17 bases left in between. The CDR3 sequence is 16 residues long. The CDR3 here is CASRLDTVSMNTEAFF. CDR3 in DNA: TGTGCCAGCAGGCTTGACACGGTCTCTATGAACACTGAAGCTTTCTTT.

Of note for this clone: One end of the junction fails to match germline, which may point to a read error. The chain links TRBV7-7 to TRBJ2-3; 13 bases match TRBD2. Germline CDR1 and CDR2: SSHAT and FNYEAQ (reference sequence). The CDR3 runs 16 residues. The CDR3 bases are TGTGCTAGCAGCCTACTAGCGGGAGGGAGGTCAGATACGCAGTATTTT. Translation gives CASSLLAGGRSDTQYF. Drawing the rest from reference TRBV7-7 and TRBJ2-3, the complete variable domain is GAGVSQSPRYKVTKRGQDVTLRCDPISSHATLYWYQQALGQGPEFLTYFNYEAQPDKSGLPSDRFSAERPEGSISTLTIQRTEQRDSAMYRCASSLLAGGRSDTQYFGPGTRLTVL.

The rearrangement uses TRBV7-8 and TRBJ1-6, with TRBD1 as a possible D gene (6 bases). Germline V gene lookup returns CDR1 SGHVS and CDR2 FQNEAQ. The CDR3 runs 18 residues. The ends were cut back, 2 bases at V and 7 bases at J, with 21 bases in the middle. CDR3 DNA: TGTGCCAGCAGCTTAACTCAACAAACAGGGACGGGGAATTCACCCCTCCACTTT. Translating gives CASSLTQQTGTGNSPLHF.

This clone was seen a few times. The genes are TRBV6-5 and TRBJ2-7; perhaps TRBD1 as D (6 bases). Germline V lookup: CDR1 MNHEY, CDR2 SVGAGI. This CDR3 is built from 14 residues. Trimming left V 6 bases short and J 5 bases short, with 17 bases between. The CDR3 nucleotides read TGTGCCAGCAGCCAGGGCCAGGGGTGGGACGAGCAGTACTTC. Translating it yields CASSQGQGWDEQYF.

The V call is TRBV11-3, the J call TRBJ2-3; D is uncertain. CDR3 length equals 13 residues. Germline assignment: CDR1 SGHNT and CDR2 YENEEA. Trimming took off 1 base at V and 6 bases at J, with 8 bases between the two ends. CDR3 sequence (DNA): TGTGCCAGCAGCTTAGGCCTAGGCGATACGCAGTATTTT. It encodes CASSLGLGDTQYF.